This TCR beta chain originates from a study of Graves' ophthalmopathy and Graves' hyperthyroidism. General observations from the study: A 13-signature model separated ophthalmopathy from stable hyperthyroidism, reaching around 88% sensitivity and 75% to 83% specificity cross-validated.

Amplified material comprised TCR beta CDR3 regions derived from RNA transcripts. The workflow started with a first-round RT-PCR run with HTBI primers and then moved on to a second-round multiplex PCR. TCRdb ran MiXCR on the multiplex PCR reads and lists one entry per CDR3 protein. This sample has 260,000 or so distinct CDR3 sequences, with 45% found just once. Ophthalmopathy was moderately-to-severely active, CAS at least 3, NOSPECS at least 4, lasting under 3 months. Establishment of the diagnosis relied upon clinical symptoms, serum thyroxine, TRAb, thyroid ultrasound and orbital computed tomography. This clonotype was detected a few times. The antigen remains undetermined. The V gene's germline CDR1 is KGHDR and CDR2 SFDVKD. Trimming took 4 bases from V and 5 from J; bases not matched to a gene: 6. CDR3 length equals 15 residues.

The sequence derives from an adult man with Graves' ophthalmopathy. The sample was peripheral blood. V gene TRBV24-1 combines with J gene TRBJ2-5; 10 bases are shared with TRBD1. The CDR3 here is CATSEHGTGDETQYF. The CDR3 DNA is TGTGCCACCAGTGAGCACGGGACAGGGGACGAGACCCAGTACTTC.